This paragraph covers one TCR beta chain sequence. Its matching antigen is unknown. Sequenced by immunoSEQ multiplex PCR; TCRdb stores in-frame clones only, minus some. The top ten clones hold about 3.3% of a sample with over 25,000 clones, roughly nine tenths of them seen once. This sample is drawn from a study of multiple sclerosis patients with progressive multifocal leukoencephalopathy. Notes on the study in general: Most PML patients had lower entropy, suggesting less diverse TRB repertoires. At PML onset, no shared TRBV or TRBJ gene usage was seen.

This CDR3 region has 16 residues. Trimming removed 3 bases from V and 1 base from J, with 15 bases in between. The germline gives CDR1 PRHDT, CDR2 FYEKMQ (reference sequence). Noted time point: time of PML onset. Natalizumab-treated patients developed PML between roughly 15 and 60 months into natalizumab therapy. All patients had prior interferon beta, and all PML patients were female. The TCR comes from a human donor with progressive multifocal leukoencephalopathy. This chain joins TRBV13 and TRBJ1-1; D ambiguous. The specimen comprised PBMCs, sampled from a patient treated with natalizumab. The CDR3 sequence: CASSFLTRGRNTEAFF. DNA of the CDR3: TGTGCCAGCAGCTTCCTAACTCGAGGCCGGAACACTGAAGCTTTCTTT. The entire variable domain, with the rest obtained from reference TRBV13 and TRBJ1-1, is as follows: AAGVIQSPRHLIKEKRETATLKCYPIPRHDTVYWYQQGPGQDPQFLISFYEKMQSDKGSIPDRFSAQQFSDYHSELNMSSLELGDSALYFCASSFLTRGRNTEAFFGQGTRLTVV.